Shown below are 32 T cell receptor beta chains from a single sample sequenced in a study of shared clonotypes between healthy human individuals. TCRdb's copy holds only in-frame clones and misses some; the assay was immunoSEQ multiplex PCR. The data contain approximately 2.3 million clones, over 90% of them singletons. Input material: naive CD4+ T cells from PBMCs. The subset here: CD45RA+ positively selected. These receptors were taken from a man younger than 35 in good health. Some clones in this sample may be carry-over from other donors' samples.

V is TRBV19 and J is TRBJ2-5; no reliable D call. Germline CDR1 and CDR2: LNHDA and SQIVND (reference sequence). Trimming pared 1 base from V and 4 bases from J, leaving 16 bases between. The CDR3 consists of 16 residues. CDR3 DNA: TGTGCCAGTAGTATAGGGTTCCAGCCCCCATCAGAGACCCAGTACTTC. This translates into CASSIGFQPPSETQYF.

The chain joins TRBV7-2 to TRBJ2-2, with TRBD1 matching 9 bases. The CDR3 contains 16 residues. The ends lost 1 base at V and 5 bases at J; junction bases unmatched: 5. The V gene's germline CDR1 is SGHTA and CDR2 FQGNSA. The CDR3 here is CASSLDRQGGTGELFF. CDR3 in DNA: TGTGCCAGCAGCTTAGACCGACAGGGGGGGACCGGGGAGCTGTTTTTT.

Here the CDR3 reads CASSVRPQQGRGETQYF. The CDR3, as DNA: TGCGCCAGCAGCGTAAGGCCCCAACAGGGGCGGGGGGAGACCCAGTACTTC. V is TRBV5-1 and J is TRBJ2-5; possibly TRBD1 or TRBD2 for D (7 bases each). CDR3 length: 17 amino acids. With 4 bases removed from V and 5 bases from J, the gap between germline ends came to 24 bases. Germline values: CDR1 SGHRS, CDR2 YFSETQ.

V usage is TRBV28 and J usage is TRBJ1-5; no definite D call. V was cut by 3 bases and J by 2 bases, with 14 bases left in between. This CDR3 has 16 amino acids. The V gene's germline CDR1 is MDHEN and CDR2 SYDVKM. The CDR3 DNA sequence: TGTGCCAGCAGTTTTAGCGGAAGCATCCGCAATCAGCCCCAGCATTTT. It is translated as CASSFSGSIRNQPQHF.

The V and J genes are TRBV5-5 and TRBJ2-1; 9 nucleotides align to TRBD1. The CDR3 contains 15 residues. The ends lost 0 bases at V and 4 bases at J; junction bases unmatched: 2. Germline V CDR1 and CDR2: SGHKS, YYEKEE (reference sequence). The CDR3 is CASSLADRGYNEQFF. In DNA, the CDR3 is TGTGCCAGCAGCTTGGCGGACAGGGGTTACAATGAGCAGTTCTTC.

CDR3 bases: TGTGCCAGCACCGAGGGGCCGAGCTCTGGAAACACCATATATTTT. It specifies CASTEGPSSGNTIYF. J is TRBJ1-3 and V is TRBV6-1; D perhaps matches TRBD1 (5 bases). CDR1 is MNHNS and CDR2 is SASEGT in the germline V gene. The length of the CDR3 is 15 residues. Trimming pared 7 bases from V and 0 bases from J, leaving 13 bases between.

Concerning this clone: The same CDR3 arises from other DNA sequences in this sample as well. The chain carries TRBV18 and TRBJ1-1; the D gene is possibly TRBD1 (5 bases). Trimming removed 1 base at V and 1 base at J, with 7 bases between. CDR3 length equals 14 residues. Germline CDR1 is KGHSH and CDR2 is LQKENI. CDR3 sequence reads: CASSPLGENTEAFF. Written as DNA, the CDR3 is TGTGCCAGCTCACCACTGGGGGAGAACACTGAAGCTTTCTTT.

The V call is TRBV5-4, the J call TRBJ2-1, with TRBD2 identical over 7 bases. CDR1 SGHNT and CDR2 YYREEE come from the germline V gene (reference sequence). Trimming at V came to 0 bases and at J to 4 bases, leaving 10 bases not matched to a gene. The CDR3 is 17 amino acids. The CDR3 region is CASSLEGTTKRYNEQFF. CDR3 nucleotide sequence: TGTGCCAGCAGCTTGGAGGGGACTACTAAAAGGTACAATGAGCAGTTCTTC. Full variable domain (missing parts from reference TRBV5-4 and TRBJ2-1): ETGVTQSPTHLIKTRGQQVTLRCSSQSGHNTVSWYQQALGQGPQFIFQYYREEENGRGNFPPRFSGLQFPNYSSELNVNALELDDSALYLCASSLEGTTKRYNEQFFGPGTRLTVL.

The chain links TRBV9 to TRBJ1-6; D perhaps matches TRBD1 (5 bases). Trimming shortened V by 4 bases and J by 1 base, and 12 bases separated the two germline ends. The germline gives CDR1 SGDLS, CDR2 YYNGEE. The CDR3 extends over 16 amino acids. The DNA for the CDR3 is TGTGCCAGCAGCACTAGTGGGGGGTCCTATAATTCACCCCTCCACTTT. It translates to CASSTSGGSYNSPLHF.

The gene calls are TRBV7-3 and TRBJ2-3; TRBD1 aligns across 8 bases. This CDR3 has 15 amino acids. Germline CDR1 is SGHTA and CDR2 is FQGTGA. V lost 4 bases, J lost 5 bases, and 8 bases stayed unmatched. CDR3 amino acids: CASSSSAGGIDTQYF. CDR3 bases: TGTGCCAGCAGCTCAAGCGCAGGGGGCATAGATACGCAGTATTTT.

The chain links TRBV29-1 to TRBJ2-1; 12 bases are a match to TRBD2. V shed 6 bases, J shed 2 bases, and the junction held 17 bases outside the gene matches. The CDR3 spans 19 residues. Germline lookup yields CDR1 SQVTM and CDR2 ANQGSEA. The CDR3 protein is CSVKAAGLAGPGAYNEQFF. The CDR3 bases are TGCAGCGTCAAAGCAGCAGGACTAGCGGGGCCGGGGGCCTACAATGAGCAGTTCTTC.

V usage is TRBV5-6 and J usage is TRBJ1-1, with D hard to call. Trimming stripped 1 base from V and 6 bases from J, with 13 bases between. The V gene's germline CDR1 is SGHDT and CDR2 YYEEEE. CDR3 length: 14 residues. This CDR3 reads CASSLLDVGAEAFF. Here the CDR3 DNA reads TGTGCCAGCAGCTTGCTAGATGTCGGAGCTGAAGCTTTCTTT.

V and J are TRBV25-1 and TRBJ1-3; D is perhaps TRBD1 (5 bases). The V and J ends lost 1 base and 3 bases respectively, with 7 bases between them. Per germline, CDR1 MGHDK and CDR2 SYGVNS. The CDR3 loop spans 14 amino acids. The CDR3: CASSESGIGNTIYF. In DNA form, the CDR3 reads TGTGCCAGCAGTGAATCAGGGATTGGAAACACCATATATTTT.

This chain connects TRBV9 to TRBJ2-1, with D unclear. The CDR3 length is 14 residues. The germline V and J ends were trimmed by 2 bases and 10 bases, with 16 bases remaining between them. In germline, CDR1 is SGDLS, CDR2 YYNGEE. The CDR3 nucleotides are TGTGCCAGCAGCGTGGACCAAATCGACCGAGAGCAGTTCTTC. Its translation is CASSVDQIDREQFF.

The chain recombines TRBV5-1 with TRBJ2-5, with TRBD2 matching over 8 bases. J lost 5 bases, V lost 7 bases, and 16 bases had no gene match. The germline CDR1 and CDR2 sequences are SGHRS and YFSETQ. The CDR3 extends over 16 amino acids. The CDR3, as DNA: TGCGCCAGCGCAGGGGACGGCGGGAGGCCGCTGGAGACCCAGTACTTC. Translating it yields CASAGDGGRPLETQYF.

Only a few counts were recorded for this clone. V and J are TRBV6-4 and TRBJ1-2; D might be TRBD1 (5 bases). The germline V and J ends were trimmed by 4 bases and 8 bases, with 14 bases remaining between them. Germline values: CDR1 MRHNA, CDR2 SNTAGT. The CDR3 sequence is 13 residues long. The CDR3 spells CASSAAQGRGYTF. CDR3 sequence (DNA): TGTGCCAGCAGTGCAGCTCAGGGACGAGGCTACACCTTC.

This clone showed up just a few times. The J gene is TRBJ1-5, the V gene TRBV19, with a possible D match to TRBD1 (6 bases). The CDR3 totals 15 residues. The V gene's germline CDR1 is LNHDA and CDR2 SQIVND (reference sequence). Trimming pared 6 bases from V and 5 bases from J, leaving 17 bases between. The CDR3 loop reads CASSLPQGRDQPQHF. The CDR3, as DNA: TGTGCCAGTAGCCTTCCGCAGGGGAGGGATCAGCCCCAGCATTTT.

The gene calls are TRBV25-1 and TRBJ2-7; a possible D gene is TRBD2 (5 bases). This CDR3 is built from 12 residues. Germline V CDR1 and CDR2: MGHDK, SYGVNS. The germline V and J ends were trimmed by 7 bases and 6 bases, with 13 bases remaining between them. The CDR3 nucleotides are TGTGCCAGCACCTCGGAGGTTGGCGAGCAGTACTTC. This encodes CASTSEVGEQYF.

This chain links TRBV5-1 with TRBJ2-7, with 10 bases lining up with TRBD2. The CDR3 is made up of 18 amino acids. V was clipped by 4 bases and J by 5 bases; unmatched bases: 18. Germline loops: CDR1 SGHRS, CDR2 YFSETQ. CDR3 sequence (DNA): TGCGCCAGCAGCCCGTCGATACCGGGACTAGCGAGCGCCGACGAGCAGTACTTC. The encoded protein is CASSPSIPGLASADEQYF.

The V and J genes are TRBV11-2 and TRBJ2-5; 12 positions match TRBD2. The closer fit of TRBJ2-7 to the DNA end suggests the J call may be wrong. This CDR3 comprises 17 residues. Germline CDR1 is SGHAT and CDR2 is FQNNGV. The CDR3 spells CASRQLAGGVSSGEQYF. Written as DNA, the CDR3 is TGTGCCAGCAGGCAACTAGCGGGAGGTGTCTCGAGTGGCGAGCAGTACTTC.

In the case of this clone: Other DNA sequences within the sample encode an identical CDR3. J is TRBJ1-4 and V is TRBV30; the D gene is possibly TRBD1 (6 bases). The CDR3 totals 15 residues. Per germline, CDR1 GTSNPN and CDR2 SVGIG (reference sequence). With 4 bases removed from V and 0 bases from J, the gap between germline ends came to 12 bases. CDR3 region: CAWNRQGTTNEKLFF. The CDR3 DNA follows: TGTGCCTGGAACAGGCAGGGGACAACTAATGAAAAACTGTTTTTT.

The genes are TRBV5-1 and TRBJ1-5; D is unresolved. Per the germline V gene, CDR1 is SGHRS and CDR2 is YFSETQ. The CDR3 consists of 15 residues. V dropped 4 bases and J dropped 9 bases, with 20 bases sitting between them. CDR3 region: CASSPLSRGVGPQHF. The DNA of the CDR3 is TGCGCCAGCAGCCCCCTTTCTCGAGGTGTGGGGCCCCAGCATTTT.

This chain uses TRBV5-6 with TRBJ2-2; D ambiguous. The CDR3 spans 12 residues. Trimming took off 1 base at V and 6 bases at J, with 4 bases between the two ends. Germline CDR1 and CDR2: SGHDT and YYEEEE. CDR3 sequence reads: CASSLWAGELFF. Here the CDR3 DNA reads TGTGCCAGCAGCTTGTGGGCCGGGGAGCTGTTTTTT.

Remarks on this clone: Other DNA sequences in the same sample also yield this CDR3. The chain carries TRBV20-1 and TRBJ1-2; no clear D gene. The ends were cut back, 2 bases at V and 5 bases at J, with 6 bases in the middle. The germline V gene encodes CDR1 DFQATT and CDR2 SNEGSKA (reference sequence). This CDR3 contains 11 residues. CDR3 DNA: TGCAGTGCTAGAATGGGGTATGGCTACACCTTC. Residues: CSARMGYGYTF.

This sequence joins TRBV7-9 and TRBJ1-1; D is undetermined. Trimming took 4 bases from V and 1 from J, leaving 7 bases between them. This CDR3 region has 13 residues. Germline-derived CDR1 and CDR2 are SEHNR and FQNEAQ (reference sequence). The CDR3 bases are TGTGCCAGCAGCTCAAGAGCGAACACTGAAGCTTTCTTT. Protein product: CASSSRANTEAFF.

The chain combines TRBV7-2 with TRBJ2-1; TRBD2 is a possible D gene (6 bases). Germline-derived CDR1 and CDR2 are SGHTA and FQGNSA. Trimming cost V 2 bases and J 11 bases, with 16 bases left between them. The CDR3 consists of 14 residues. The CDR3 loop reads CASSLNFLGLQQFF. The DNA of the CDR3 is TGTGCCAGCAGCTTAAATTTTTTGGGACTTCAGCAGTTCTTC.

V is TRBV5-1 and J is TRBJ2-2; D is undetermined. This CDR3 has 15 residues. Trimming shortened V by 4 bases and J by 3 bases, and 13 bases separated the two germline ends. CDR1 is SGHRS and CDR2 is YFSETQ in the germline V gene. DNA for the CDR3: TGCGCCAGCAGCCCCACTATTGGGGACACCGGGGAGCTGTTTTTT. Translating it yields CASSPTIGDTGELFF.

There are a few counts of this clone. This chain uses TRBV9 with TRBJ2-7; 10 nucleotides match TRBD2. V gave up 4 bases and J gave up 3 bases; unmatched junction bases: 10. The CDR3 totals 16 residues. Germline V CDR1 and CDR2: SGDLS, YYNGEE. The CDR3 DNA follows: TGTGCCAGCAGCCCCTATAGACTAGCGGGTTTCTACGAGCAGTACTTC. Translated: CASSPYRLAGFYEQYF.

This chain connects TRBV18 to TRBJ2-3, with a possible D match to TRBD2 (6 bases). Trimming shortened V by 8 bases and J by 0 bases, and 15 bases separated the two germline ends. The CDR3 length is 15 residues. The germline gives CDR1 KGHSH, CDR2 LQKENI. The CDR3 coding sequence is TGTGCCAGCGCCCCGGAGGGGAGAAGCACAGATACGCAGTATTTT. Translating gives CASAPEGRSTDTQYF.

The CDR3 is CASSLVEGAWNTEAFF. The CDR3 coding sequence is TGCGCCAGCAGCTTGGTTGAGGGGGCCTGGAACACTGAAGCTTTCTTT. The chain links TRBV5-1 to TRBJ1-1; 7 bases align to TRBD1. This CDR3 contains 16 residues. CDR1 and CDR2 from the germline V gene are SGHRS and YFSETQ. V was pared by 0 bases and J by 1 base, with 6 bases of the junction left unmatched.

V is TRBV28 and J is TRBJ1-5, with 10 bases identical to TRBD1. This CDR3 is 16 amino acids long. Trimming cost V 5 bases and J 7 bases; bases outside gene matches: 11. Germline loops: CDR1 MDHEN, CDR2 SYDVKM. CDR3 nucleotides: TGTGCCAGCAGTCTAGGAGACAGGGGGCTAGGACAGCCCCAGCATTTT. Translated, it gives CASSLGDRGLGQPQHF.

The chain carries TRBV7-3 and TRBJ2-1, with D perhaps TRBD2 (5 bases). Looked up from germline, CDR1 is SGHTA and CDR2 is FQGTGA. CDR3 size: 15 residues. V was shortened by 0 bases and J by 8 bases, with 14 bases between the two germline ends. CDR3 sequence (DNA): TGTGCCAGCAGCTTAACCCCCCTGGTTAGCGATGAGCAGTTCTTC. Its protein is CASSLTPLVSDEQFF.